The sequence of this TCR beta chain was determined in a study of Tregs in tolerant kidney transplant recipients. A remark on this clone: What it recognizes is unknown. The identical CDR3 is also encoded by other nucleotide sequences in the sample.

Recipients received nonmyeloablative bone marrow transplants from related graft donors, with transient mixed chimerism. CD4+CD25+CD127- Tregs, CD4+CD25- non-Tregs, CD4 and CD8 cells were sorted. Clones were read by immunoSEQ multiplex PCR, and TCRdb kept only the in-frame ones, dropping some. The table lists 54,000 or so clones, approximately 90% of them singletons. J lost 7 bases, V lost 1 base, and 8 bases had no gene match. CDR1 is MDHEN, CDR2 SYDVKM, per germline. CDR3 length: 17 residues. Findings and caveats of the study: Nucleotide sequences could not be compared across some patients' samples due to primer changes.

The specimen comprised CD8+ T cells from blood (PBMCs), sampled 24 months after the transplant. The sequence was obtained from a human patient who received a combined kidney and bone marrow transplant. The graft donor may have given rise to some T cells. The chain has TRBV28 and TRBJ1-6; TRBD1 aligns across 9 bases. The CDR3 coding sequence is TGTGCCAGCAGTTTATCCCCTGACAGGGGGTACAATTCACCCCTCCACTTT. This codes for CASSLSPDRGYNSPLHF.